In this sample, the clone carrying this T cell receptor beta chain turned up a few times. Carrying unique molecular identifiers, the cDNA also gained a universal primer site through template switching. From the 5' RACE reads, TCRdb called clonotypes with MiXCR, one entry per CDR3 protein. The sample consists of 1.5 million to 2 million distinct CDR3 sequences, about 30% of them appearing once. This sample is part of a study of identical twins. The TCR sequence derives from a newborn girl in good health. The sequenced material came from cord blood.

The CDR3 region is CSAGSNYGYTF. In DNA, the CDR3 is TGCAGTGCTGGGTCTAACTATGGCTACACCTTC. V is TRBV20-1 and J is TRBJ1-2; D unclear. The germline CDR1 and CDR2 sequences are DFQATT and SNEGSKA (reference sequence). V lost 5 bases to trimming and J lost 0 bases, with 4 bases between them. The CDR3 spans 11 residues.